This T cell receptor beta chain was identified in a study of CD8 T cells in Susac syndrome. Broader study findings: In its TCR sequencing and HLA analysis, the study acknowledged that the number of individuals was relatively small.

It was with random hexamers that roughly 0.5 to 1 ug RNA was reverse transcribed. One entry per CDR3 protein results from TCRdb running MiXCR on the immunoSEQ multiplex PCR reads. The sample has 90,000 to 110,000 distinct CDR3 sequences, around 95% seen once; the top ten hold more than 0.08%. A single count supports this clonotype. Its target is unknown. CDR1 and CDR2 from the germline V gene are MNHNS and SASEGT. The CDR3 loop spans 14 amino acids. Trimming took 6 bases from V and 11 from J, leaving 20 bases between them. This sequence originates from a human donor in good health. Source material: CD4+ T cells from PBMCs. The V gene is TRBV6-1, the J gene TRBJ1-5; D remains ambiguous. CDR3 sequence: CASSPTDPHITQHF. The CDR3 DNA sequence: TGTGCCAGCAGCCCCACAGACCCACATATAACCCAGCATTTT.